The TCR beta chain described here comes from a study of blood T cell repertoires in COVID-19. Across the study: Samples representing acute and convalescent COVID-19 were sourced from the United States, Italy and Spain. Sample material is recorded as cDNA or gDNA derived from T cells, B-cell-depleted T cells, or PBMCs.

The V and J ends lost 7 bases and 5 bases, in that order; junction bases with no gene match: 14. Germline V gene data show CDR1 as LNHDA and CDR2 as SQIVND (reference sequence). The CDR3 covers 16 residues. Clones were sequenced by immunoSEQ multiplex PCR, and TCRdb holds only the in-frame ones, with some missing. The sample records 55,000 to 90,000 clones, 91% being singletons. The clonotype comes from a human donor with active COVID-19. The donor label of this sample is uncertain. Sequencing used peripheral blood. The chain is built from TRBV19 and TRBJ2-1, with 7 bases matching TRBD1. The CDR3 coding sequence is TGTGCCAGTACCCCGTTGGCGCAGGGGGTCCACAATGAGCAGTTCTTC. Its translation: CASTPLAQGVHNEQFF.